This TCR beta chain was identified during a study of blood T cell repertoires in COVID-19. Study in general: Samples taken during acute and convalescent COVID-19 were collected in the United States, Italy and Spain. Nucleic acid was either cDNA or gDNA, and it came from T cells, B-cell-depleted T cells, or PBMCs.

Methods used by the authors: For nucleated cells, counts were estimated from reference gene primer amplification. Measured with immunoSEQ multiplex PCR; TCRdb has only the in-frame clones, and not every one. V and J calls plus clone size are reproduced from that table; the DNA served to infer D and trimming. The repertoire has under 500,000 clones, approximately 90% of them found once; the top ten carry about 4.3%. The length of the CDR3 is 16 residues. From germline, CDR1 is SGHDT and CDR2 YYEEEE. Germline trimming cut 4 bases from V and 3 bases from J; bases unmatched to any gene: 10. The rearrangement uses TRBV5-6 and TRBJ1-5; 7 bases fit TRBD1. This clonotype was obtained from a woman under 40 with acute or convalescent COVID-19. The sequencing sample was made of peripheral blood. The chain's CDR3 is CASSGGTGENNQPQHF. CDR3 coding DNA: TGTGCCAGCAGCGGAGGTACAGGGGAGAACAATCAGCCCCAGCATTTT.